The 18 T cell receptor beta chains presented below share a single source sample, sequenced in a study of blood T cell repertoires in COVID-19. Libraries were prepared by immunoSEQ multiplex PCR; TCRdb keeps only in-frame clonotypes and omits some of them. Of about 70,000 clones in the sample, approximately 93% were seen once. Sequencing was carried out using peripheral blood. The receptors were gathered from a man aged 45 to 65 with COVID-19, enrolled during active disease.

The gene calls are TRBV11-1 and TRBJ1-1; D is unresolved. The length of the CDR3 is 14 residues. Germline V gene data show CDR1 as SGHAT and CDR2 as FQDESV (reference sequence). V was cut by 2 bases and J by 8 bases, with 15 bases left in between. CDR3 loop: CASSLLRSGGEAFF. CDR3 in DNA: TGTGCCAGCAGCTTACTGAGGTCTGGCGGCGAAGCTTTCTTT.

This clone was counted once. The rearrangement uses TRBV5-1 and TRBJ2-5, with D possibly TRBD1 on 7 matching bases. CDR3 length: 16 amino acids. Trimming removed 4 bases from V and 4 bases from J, with 20 bases in between. Germline V gene data show CDR1 as SGHRS and CDR2 as YFSETQ. CDR3 region: CASSPGAQGGGETQYF. In nucleotides, the CDR3 is TGCGCCAGCAGCCCGGGGGCGCAGGGGGGAGGAGAGACCCAGTACTTC.

This sequence joins TRBV20-1 and TRBJ1-1, with D unclear. Germline values: CDR1 DFQATT, CDR2 SNEGSKA (reference sequence). CDR3 length: 11 amino acids. Trimming took 1 base from V and 5 from J, leaving 5 bases between them. CDR3 nucleotide sequence: TGCAGTGCTAGAGCCAGTACTGAAGCTTTCTTT. This translates into CSARASTEAFF.

The chain employs TRBV5-1 and TRBJ2-3, with TRBD2 matching 8 bases. The V segment lost 1 base and the J segment 0 bases; nucleotides outside the gene matches: 13. This CDR3 comprises 19 residues. The germline V gene encodes CDR1 SGHRS and CDR2 YFSETQ. The CDR3 DNA follows: TGCGCCAGCAGCTTGCCCCACCTAGCGGGCACGATCAGCACAGATACGCAGTATTTT. This sequence encodes CASSLPHLAGTISTDTQYF. The whole variable domain, filled in from reference TRBV5-1 and TRBJ2-3, reads KAGVTQTPRYLIKTRGQQVTLSCSPISGHRSVSWYQQTPGQGLQFLFEYFSETQRNKGNFPGRFSGRQFSNSRSEMNVSTLELGDSALYLCASSLPHLAGTISTDTQYFGPGTRLTVL.

The chain couples TRBV24-1 to TRBJ2-7; 8 nucleotides align to TRBD1. CDR1 and CDR2 from the germline V gene are KGHDR and SFDVKD. Losses at the gene ends were 6 bases for V and 6 bases for J; bases not matched to a gene: 9. The CDR3 runs 14 residues. CDR3: CATSPGQVASEQYF. The CDR3, as DNA: TGTGCCACCAGTCCGGGACAGGTAGCTTCCGAGCAGTACTTC.

The chain combines TRBV7-9 with TRBJ2-3; D is possibly TRBD2 (6 bases). CDR1 and CDR2 (germline): SEHNR, FQNEAQ (reference sequence). This CDR3 is 16 amino acids long. Trimming pared 5 bases from V and 6 bases from J, leaving 21 bases between. CDR3 sequence: CASSPVARAGTDTQYF. CDR3 nucleotide sequence: TGTGCCAGCAGCCCGGTAGCCCGCGCGGGGACGGATACGCAGTATTTT.

V usage is TRBV7-6 and J usage is TRBJ1-1; perhaps TRBD1 as D (5 bases). V lost 3 bases and J lost 1, with 12 bases in between. The CDR3 is 15 amino acids. Per the germline V gene, CDR1 is SGHVS and CDR2 is FNYEAQ. CDR3 nucleotides: TGTGCCAGCAGCTTGGGGGGACTCCCGAACACTGAAGCTTTCTTT. It codes for CASSLGGLPNTEAFF.

This chain's CDR3 is CASSGANRDRATEAFF. In nucleotides, the CDR3 is TGTGCCAGCAGCGGGGCGAACCGGGACAGGGCAACTGAAGCTTTCTTT. The V and J genes are TRBV9 and TRBJ1-1; 9 bases are shared with TRBD1. CDR1 and CDR2 from the germline V gene are SGDLS and YYNGEE. The CDR3 covers 16 residues. Losses at the gene ends were 3 bases for V and 5 bases for J; bases not matched to a gene: 11.

This clone was counted once. The chain has TRBV7-2 and TRBJ1-1; maybe TRBD1 (5 bases). The germline V and J ends were trimmed by 3 bases and 5 bases, with 13 bases remaining between them. The CDR3 consists of 14 residues. In germline, CDR1 is SGHTA, CDR2 FQGNSA. CDR3 coding DNA: TGTGCCAGCAGCTTCTTGGGGGGGGGAACTGAAGCTTTCTTT. This encodes CASSFLGGGTEAFF.

V gene TRBV6-2 or TRBV6-3 combines with J gene TRBJ2-3, with TRBD1 as a possible D gene (7 bases). The CDR3 covers 14 residues. V dropped 6 bases and J dropped 6 bases, with 16 bases sitting between them. Germline lookup yields CDR1 MNHEY and CDR2 SVGEGT. CDR3 region: CASSSDRDFDTQYF. CDR3 sequence (DNA): TGTGCCAGCAGCTCAGACAGGGACTTCGATACGCAGTATTTT.

This chain uses TRBV28 with TRBJ1-1; 11 bases line up with TRBD1. The germline gives CDR1 MDHEN, CDR2 SYDVKM. The trim removed 6 bases at V and 0 bases at J, leaving 6 bases unmatched. The CDR3 runs 16 residues. CDR3 protein: CASRSRTGGLNTEAFF. In nucleotides, the CDR3 is TGTGCCAGCAGAAGCCGGACAGGGGGCTTGAACACTGAAGCTTTCTTT.

The chain carries TRBV5-4 and TRBJ2-5; TRBD1 matches 8 bases. The V and J ends lost 0 bases and 1 base, in that order; junction bases with no gene match: 2. The germline gives CDR1 SGHNT, CDR2 YYREEE (reference sequence). This CDR3 spans 15 amino acids. The CDR3 loop is CASSLATGAQETQYF. The CDR3 DNA sequence: TGTGCCAGCAGCTTGGCGACAGGGGCCCAAGAGACCCAGTACTTC. Combining the CDR3 with reference TRBV5-4 and TRBJ2-5 gives the whole variable domain ETGVTQSPTHLIKTRGQQVTLRCSSQSGHNTVSWYQQALGQGPQFIFQYYREEENGRGNFPPRFSGLQFPNYSSELNVNALELDDSALYLCASSLATGAQETQYFGPGTRLLVL.

This chain joins TRBV7-9 and TRBJ2-6; D is unclear. Trimming left V 5 bases short and J 0 bases short, with 17 bases between. The length of the CDR3 is 18 residues. CDR1 and CDR2 (germline): SEHNR, FQNEAQ (reference sequence). The CDR3 DNA reads TGTGCCAGCAGCCTCCTGGGCACGACGAACTCTGGGGCCAACGTCCTGACTTTC. Protein product: CASSLLGTTNSGANVLTF.

The rearrangement uses TRBV14 and TRBJ1-1; 12 bases fit TRBD1. The CDR3 is made up of 15 amino acids. CDR1 is SGHDN and CDR2 is FVKESK in the germline V gene. V dropped 4 bases and J dropped 4; count of bases not matched to a gene: 4. CDR3 residues: CASSPGQGAGTEAFF. In DNA form, the CDR3 reads TGTGCCAGCAGCCCGGGACAGGGGGCCGGCACTGAAGCTTTCTTT.

This chain joins TRBV4-3 and TRBJ2-1, with 12 bases fitting TRBD2. CDR3 length: 19 residues. J gave up 7 bases and V 0 bases, and 13 bases lay outside the gene matches. Germline-derived CDR1 and CDR2 are LGHNA and YSLEER. This CDR3 reads CASSQDPPTSGRFGNEQFF. Written as DNA, the CDR3 is TGCGCCAGCAGCCAAGATCCCCCCACTAGCGGGAGGTTCGGGAATGAGCAGTTCTTC.

V usage is TRBV19 and J usage is TRBJ1-1; D is unclear. V was cut by 5 bases and J by 3 bases, with 10 bases left in between. CDR1 and CDR2 (germline): LNHDA, SQIVND (reference sequence). This CDR3 has 13 residues. The CDR3 here is CASSYDTYTEAFF. CDR3 in DNA: TGTGCCAGTAGTTACGACACCTACACTGAAGCTTTCTTT.

This chain uses TRBV2 with TRBJ2-7; 9 nucleotides line up with TRBD1. The CDR3 loop spans 13 amino acids. The germline V gene encodes CDR1 SNHLY and CDR2 FYNNEI. Trimming took 7 bases from V and 6 from J; bases not matched to a gene: 7. DNA for the CDR3: TGTGCCAGCATCGGACAGGGGCCATCCGAGCAGTACTTC. This codes for CASIGQGPSEQYF.

This chain uses TRBV18 with TRBJ2-5, with a weak D call TRBD1 (6 bases). The CDR3 is 14 residues long. Trimming stripped 0 bases from V and 5 bases from J, with 10 bases between. Germline loops: CDR1 KGHSH, CDR2 LQKENI. The CDR3 spells CASSPPGGTETQYF. The CDR3 coding sequence is TGTGCCAGCTCACCACCAGGGGGAACGGAGACCCAGTACTTC.